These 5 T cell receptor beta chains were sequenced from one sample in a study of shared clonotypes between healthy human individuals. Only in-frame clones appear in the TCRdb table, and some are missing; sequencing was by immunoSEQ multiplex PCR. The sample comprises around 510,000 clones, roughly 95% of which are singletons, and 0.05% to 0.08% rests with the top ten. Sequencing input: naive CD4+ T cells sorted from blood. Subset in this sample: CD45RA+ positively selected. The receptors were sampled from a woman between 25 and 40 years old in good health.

CDR3 loop: CFEGTDNQPQHF. The CDR3 coding sequence is TGTTTTGAGGGAACTGACAATCAGCCCCAGCATTTT. The chain couples TRBV19 to TRBJ1-5, with D uncertain. Germline CDR1 LNHDA, CDR2 SQIVND (reference sequence). CDR3 length: 12 amino acids.

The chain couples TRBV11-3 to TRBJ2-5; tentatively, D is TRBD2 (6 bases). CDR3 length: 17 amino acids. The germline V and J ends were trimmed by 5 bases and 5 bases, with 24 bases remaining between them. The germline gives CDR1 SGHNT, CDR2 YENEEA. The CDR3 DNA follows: TGTGCCAGCAGCGCCGGGACCGGGAGCCCTCTTTGGGAGACCCAGTACTTC. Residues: CASSAGTGSPLWETQYF.

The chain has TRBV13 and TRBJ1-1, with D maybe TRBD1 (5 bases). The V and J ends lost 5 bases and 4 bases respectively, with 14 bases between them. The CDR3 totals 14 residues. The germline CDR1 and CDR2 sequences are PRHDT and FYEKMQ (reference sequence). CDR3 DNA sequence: TGTGCCAGCAGCCGGGACCGCCCCGGCACTGAAGCTTTCTTT. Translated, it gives CASSRDRPGTEAFF.

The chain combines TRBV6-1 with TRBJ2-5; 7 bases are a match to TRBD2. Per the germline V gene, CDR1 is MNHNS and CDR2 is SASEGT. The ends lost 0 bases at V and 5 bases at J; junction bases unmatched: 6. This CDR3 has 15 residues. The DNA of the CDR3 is TGTGCCAGCAGTGAAGCGGGGGGGTTTAGGGAGACCCAGTACTTC. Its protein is CASSEAGGFRETQYF.

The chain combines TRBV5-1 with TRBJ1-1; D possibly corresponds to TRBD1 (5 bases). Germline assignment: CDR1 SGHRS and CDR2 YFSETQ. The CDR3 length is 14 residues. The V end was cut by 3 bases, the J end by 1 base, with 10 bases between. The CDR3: CASSSGRANTEAFF. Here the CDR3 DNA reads TGCGCCAGCAGCTCGGGACGGGCGAACACTGAAGCTTTCTTT.